One and the same sample provided the 15 T cell receptor beta chains below, sequenced in a study of memory CD4+ T cells and cytomegalovirus serostatus. Sequenced by immunoSEQ multiplex PCR; TCRdb stores in-frame clones only, minus some. In the table there are tens of thousands of clones, around four fifths of which are singletons. The sort gate was single viable CD3+CD4+CD8-CD45RO+ cells for memory CD4+ T cells. Sequencing was done on a sample of memory CD4+ T cells from blood. Every receptor here comes from an adult in good health and CMV-seronegative. Some clones in this sample may be carry-over from other donors' samples.

This chain links TRBV7-9 with TRBJ2-3; no firm D call. Trimming took 7 bases from V and 0 from J, leaving 8 bases between them. Germline V gene sequence: CDR1 SEHNR, CDR2 FQNEAQ (reference sequence). The CDR3 runs to 13 residues. The CDR3 coding sequence is TGTGCCAGCACCCTAACTAGCACAGATACGCAGTATTTT. The encoded protein is CASTLTSTDTQYF.

This clone was seen only once. This rearrangement joins TRBV7-8 to TRBJ2-5, with TRBD2 identical over 10 bases. The CDR3 extends over 15 amino acids. From germline, CDR1 is SGHVS and CDR2 FQNEAQ. J was trimmed by 5 bases and V by 3 bases; bases with no gene match: 6. The CDR3 reads CASSFSGGSYETQYF. CDR3 nucleotide sequence: TGTGCCAGCAGCTTTAGCGGGGGGTCCTATGAGACCCAGTACTTC.

A few counts support this clone. The rearrangement uses TRBV11-3 and TRBJ2-7; maybe TRBD1 (5 bases). The germline V gene encodes CDR1 SGHNT and CDR2 YENEEA. This CDR3 has 14 residues. V was trimmed by 1 base and J by 2 bases, leaving 9 bases between them. This chain's CDR3 is CASSLGRGTYEQYF. DNA for the CDR3: TGTGCCAGCAGCTTAGGTAGGGGAACCTACGAGCAGTACTTC.

The gene calls are TRBV6-5 and TRBJ2-7, with D perhaps matching TRBD1 or TRBD2 (5 bases each). Trimming took 0 bases from V and 4 from J, leaving 16 bases between them. The V gene's germline CDR1 is MNHEY and CDR2 SVGAGI. This CDR3 contains 16 residues. The CDR3 nucleotides are TGTGCCAGCAGTTACTCTTCCGGGACGGGAAATTACGAGCAGTACTTC. Translating it yields CASSYSSGTGNYEQYF.

This chain uses TRBV30 with TRBJ2-1, with TRBD2 matching 9 bases. Germline trimming cut 0 bases from V and 10 bases from J; bases unmatched to any gene: 7. The CDR3 has 14 residues. CDR1 and CDR2 from the germline V gene are GTSNPN and SVGIG (reference sequence). The CDR3 sequence: CAWSVAGGAREQFF. Written as DNA, the CDR3 is TGTGCCTGGAGTGTTGCGGGGGGGGCTCGGGAGCAGTTCTTC.

J is TRBJ2-5 and V is TRBV7-6; maybe TRBD1 (6 bases). CDR1 and CDR2 (germline): SGHVS, FNYEAQ. Trimming pared 2 bases from V and 10 bases from J, leaving 26 bases between. The CDR3 is 17 residues long. The CDR3 DNA sequence: TGTGCCAGCAGCTTAAGCGCAGGGGCCAATCTCGGCAGGGGCCAGTACTTC. Protein product: CASSLSAGANLGRGQYF.

V and J are TRBV5-1 and TRBJ2-2; possible D gene TRBD2, 5 bases. V was clipped by 2 bases and J by 0 bases, with 8 bases between them. Germline V CDR1 and CDR2: SGHRS, YFSETQ. CDR3 length: 15 residues. The CDR3, as DNA: TGCGCCAGCAGCTTCGAGGGCGCGAACACCGGGGAGCTGTTTTTT. Translating gives CASSFEGANTGELFF. Full variable domain (rest looked up from reference TRBV5-1 and TRBJ2-2): KAGVTQTPRYLIKTRGQQVTLSCSPISGHRSVSWYQQTPGQGLQFLFEYFSETQRNKGNFPGRFSGRQFSNSRSEMNVSTLELGDSALYLCASSFEGANTGELFFGEGSRLTVL.

This chain connects TRBV5-4 to TRBJ1-1; D perhaps matches TRBD1 (5 bases). Germline CDR1 is SGHNT and CDR2 is YYREEE (reference sequence). This CDR3 is built from 15 residues. The V and J ends lost 2 bases and 0 bases respectively, with 11 bases between them. The CDR3 region is CASSLRGPMNTEAFF. DNA for the CDR3: TGTGCCAGCAGCTTAAGGGGACCGATGAACACTGAAGCTTTCTTT. Using reference TRBV5-4 and TRBJ1-1 for the parts outside the CDR3, the full variable domain is ETGVTQSPTHLIKTRGQQVTLRCSSQSGHNTVSWYQQALGQGPQFIFQYYREEENGRGNFPPRFSGLQFPNYSSELNVNALELDDSALYLCASSLRGPMNTEAFFGQGTRLTVV.

In its sample, this clone was seen a few times. The CDR3 coding sequence is TGTGCCAGCAGCTTTGACAACTCTGGGGCCAACGTCCTGACTTTC. This encodes CASSFDNSGANVLTF. The J gene is TRBJ2-6, the V gene TRBV5-5; the D is unclear. Germline CDR1 is SGHKS and CDR2 is YYEKEE (reference sequence). The V end was cut by 2 bases, the J end by 0 bases, with 6 bases between. The CDR3 sequence is 15 residues long.

This clone was seen once. This chain uses TRBV4-2 with TRBJ2-3; possible D gene TRBD2, 6 bases. V gave up 4 bases and J gave up 2 bases, with 13 bases separating them. The germline V gene has CDR1 LGHNA and CDR2 YNFKEQ. This CDR3 comprises 15 residues. CDR3 nucleotides: TGTGCCAGCAGCCCCCTGGAGCGGGCCACAGATACGCAGTATTTT. Translation gives CASSPLERATDTQYF.

The chain carries TRBV6-6 and TRBJ2-7; TRBD1 matches 8 bases. This CDR3 region has 12 residues. The ends lost 8 bases at V and 3 bases at J; junction bases unmatched: 3. The germline CDR1 and CDR2 sequences are MNHNY and SVGAGI (reference sequence). This CDR3 reads CASVGTGYEQYF. CDR3 in DNA: TGTGCCAGCGTCGGGACAGGCTACGAGCAGTACTTC.

The chain employs TRBV10-3 and TRBJ2-7, with 10 nucleotides matching TRBD2. Germline-derived CDR1 and CDR2 are ENHRY and SYGVKD. The CDR3 is made up of 18 amino acids. J lost 4 bases, V lost 10 bases, and 22 bases had no gene match. CDR3 protein: CATRPHIGSSGGDYEQYF. CDR3 sequence (DNA): TGTGCCACCCGCCCCCATATAGGTTCTAGCGGGGGAGATTACGAGCAGTACTTC.

This clone was seen more than once but under ten times. This rearrangement joins TRBV30 to TRBJ1-6, with D possibly matching TRBD1 (5 bases). Germline-derived CDR1 and CDR2 are GTSNPN and SVGIG (reference sequence). V was shortened by 5 bases and J by 6 bases, with 5 bases between the two germline ends. This CDR3 comprises 11 residues. The CDR3 sequence: CAWDSNSPLHF. The CDR3 region has the DNA TGTGCCTGGGACAGTAATTCACCCCTCCACTTT.

The chain employs TRBV5-5 and TRBJ1-2, with 9 bases aligning to TRBD1. Trimming took 3 bases from V and 0 from J; bases not matched to a gene: 3. Germline V gene sequence: CDR1 SGHKS, CDR2 YYEKEE (reference sequence). This CDR3 spans 15 amino acids. The CDR3 spells CASSWRTGANYGYTF. The CDR3 nucleotides are TGTGCCAGCAGCTGGCGGACAGGGGCTAACTATGGCTACACCTTC.

This sequence joins TRBV9 and TRBJ1-2; 10 nucleotides match TRBD1. The junction had 6 bases not matched to a gene; V was cut back by 2 bases and J by 2 bases. The germline CDR1 and CDR2 sequences are SGDLS and YYNGEE. There are 16 residues in the CDR3. Here the CDR3 reads CASSVGTGDNNYGYTF. DNA of the CDR3: TGTGCCAGCAGCGTTGGGACAGGGGATAACAACTATGGCTACACCTTC.